This TCR beta chain was found in a study of blood T cell repertoires in COVID-19. In the study overall: Sources were T cells, B-cell-depleted T cells, or PBMCs; the material itself was cDNA or gDNA.

The germline V gene has CDR1 KGHSH and CDR2 LQKENI. Trimming took 6 bases from V and 3 from J; bases not matched to a gene: 9. The CDR3 is made up of 15 amino acids. This clone has just a few counts. In the authors' methods: Reference gene primer amplification gave nucleated cell count estimates. Method: immunoSEQ multiplex PCR; TCRdb's copy keeps in-frame clones and lacks some. V and J calls and clone size are as listed in that table; D and trimming were resolved from the DNA. The sample contains about 150,000 clones, approximately 90% of which appear only once. The J gene is TRBJ1-1, the V gene TRBV18; 8 bases agree with TRBD1. Material: peripheral blood. This clonotype originated in a human donor in a cohort sampled during active COVID-19. CDR3 coding DNA: TGTGCCAGCTCGGTGACAGGGGTCAAAGACACTGAAGCTTTCTTT. It specifies CASSVTGVKDTEAFF.